This T cell receptor beta chain derives from a study of blood T cell repertoires in COVID-19. CDR1 and CDR2 from the germline V gene are MNHNS and SASEGT. CDR3 length: 16 amino acids. With V trimmed by 6 bases and J by 3 bases, 8 bases remained unmatched. Original data processing: Reference gene primer amplification in the assay estimated nucleated cell counts. Measured with immunoSEQ multiplex PCR; TCRdb has only the in-frame clones, and not every one. The V and J calls and clone size were taken over from that table, and D and trimming were inferred from the DNA. The table records roughly 170,000 clones, approximately 79% of them present only once.

The sequenced material came from peripheral blood. This chain connects TRBV6-1 to TRBJ2-2; 9 positions match TRBD1. This TCR was recovered from a woman of 80 years or more with acute or convalescent COVID-19. CDR3 sequence reads: CASREWTGADTGELFF. For the CDR3, the DNA is TGTGCCAGCAGGGAATGGACAGGGGCGGACACCGGGGAGCTGTTTTTT.